This T cell receptor beta chain was captured by sequencing in a study of blood T cell repertoires in COVID-19. Study details: The study drew acute and convalescent COVID-19 samples from the United States, Italy and Spain. The analysed material was cDNA or gDNA that came from T cells, B-cell-depleted T cells, or PBMCs.

This table comes from immunoSEQ multiplex PCR, and its TCRdb copy is limited to in-frame clones, with some not included. The table lists approximately 190,000 clones, 84% of them singletons. The CDR3 runs to 11 residues. The germline V and J ends were trimmed by 5 bases and 6 bases, with 8 bases remaining between them. Germline-derived CDR1 and CDR2 are DFQATT and SNEGSKA (reference sequence). The chain carries TRBV20-1 and TRBJ2-1; weak D call: TRBD2 (6 bases). The sequenced sample consisted of peripheral blood. The receptor comes from a woman in her 70s with active or convalescent COVID-19. Here the CDR3 DNA reads TGCAGTGCTGTTAGCGGCAATGAGCAGTTCTTC. Translating gives CSAVSGNEQFF.